The present T cell receptor (beta chain) was sequenced within a study of cytomegalovirus exposure and HLA in healthy donors. Some clones are missing from TCRdb's copy, which holds only in-frame ones; the method was immunoSEQ multiplex PCR. This sample has about 250,000 clones; about 90% occur once, and the top ten carry more than 10%. General study points: Associated with cytomegalovirus, according to the listing, were fewer than 200 TCR beta chains. Using the classifier, cytomegalovirus status was reportedly diagnosed with high specificity and sensitivity.

The germline CDR1 and CDR2 sequences are MGHRA and YSYEKL. CDR3 length equals 13 residues. The V and J ends lost 1 base and 6 bases, in that order; junction bases with no gene match: 0. This clone came up once. Its cognate antigen is unknown. The sequence was obtained from a man younger than 35 in good health and CMV-seropositive. V is TRBV4-1 and J is TRBJ1-2; 9 nucleotides agree with TRBD1. Sequencing was done on a sample of PBMCs. CDR3 loop: CASSQGTGDGYTF. The DNA of the CDR3 is TGCGCCAGCAGCCAAGGGACAGGGGATGGCTACACCTTC.